This note documents a single T cell receptor (beta chain) sequence. Antigen unknown. CD4+CD25+CD127- Tregs, CD4+CD25- non-Tregs, CD4 and CD8 cells were sorted. This table comes from immunoSEQ multiplex PCR, and its TCRdb copy is limited to in-frame clones, with some not included. The sample lists about 110,000 clones, nearly 90% seen once, with roughly 0.31% in the top ten. The sample is drawn from a study of Tregs in tolerant kidney transplant recipients. Per germline, CDR1 LNHDA and CDR2 SQIVND (reference sequence). CDR3 length equals 12 residues. The V end was cut by 6 bases, the J end by 5 bases, with 10 bases between. Study findings and constraints: Antigen-driven expansion was suggested because donor-specific Tregs expanded more than all Tregs in tolerant patients.

The sequenced sample was CD4+ T cells from blood, obtained before the transplant. This rearrangement joins TRBV19 to TRBJ2-5; weak D call: TRBD1 (6 bases). The sequence came from a human donor who received a combined kidney and bone marrow transplant. The CDR3 DNA reads as TGTGCCAGTAGACAGGGCGGGGAGACCCAGTACTTC. Amino acids: CASRQGGETQYF.